This T cell receptor (beta chain) was observed in a study of blood T cell repertoires in COVID-19. V was trimmed by 3 bases and J by 5 bases, leaving 6 bases between them. Germline V gene data show CDR1 as SGHVS and CDR2 as FNYEAQ. CDR3 length: 12 residues. As handled by the study authors: The authors estimated nucleated cell counts from reference gene primer amplification. Assay used: immunoSEQ multiplex PCR; TCRdb lists only in-frame clones, some missing. The V and J calls and clone size were taken over from that table, and D and trimming were inferred from the DNA. The table includes fewer than 150,000 clones, less than 75% detected once.

This sequence joins TRBV7-6 and TRBJ2-3; D uncertain. The sample taken for sequencing was peripheral blood. The sequence was obtained from a human donor with acute or convalescent COVID-19. The donor label of this sample is uncertain. CDR3 in amino acids: CASSFSGDTQYF. CDR3 DNA sequence: TGTGCCAGCAGCTTTTCGGGAGATACGCAGTATTTT.